This T cell receptor beta chain emerged from a study of T-cell memory formation after mild COVID-19. Study-wide points: A second wave expanding day 15 to 37 was CD4+-biased; contracting clones were balanced.

Germline CDR1 is MNHNS and CDR2 is SASEGT. The V gene lost 6 bases and the J gene lost 2 bases, with 10 bases spanning the gap. The CDR3 sequence is 13 residues long. TCRdb fed the 5' RACE reads into MiXCR, producing one record per CDR3 protein. This table has 470,000 or so distinct CDR3 sequences, 20% appearing once. About this clonotype itself: The antigen is unknown.

The specimen was PBMCs or a T cell subset sorted from them (not recorded which). The chain links TRBV6-1 to TRBJ1-1; D perhaps matches TRBD1 (5 bases). The TCR sequence derives from an adult woman who had mild COVID-19 (a few samples of this study predate the infection). Cell type and time point are not known. The CDR3, as DNA: TGTGCCAGCAGGAGACAGATTAACACTGAAGCTTTCTTT. It codes for CASRRQINTEAFF.